A single sample is the source of the 32 T cell receptor beta chains below, sequenced in a study of T cells after yellow fever vaccination (dated by TCRdb to the late 2010s). The library was generated by 5' RACE. Sequencing took place on an Illumina NovaSeq 6000. Using fastp at Q25 and MiXCR, TCRdb reprocessed the public reads and kept productive beta chains. Rows with one shared CDR3 protein collapse into an entry with the most common genes and DNA. Within this sample are about 200,000 distinct CDR3 sequences, with around 3.1% of them counted one time only. The top ten clonotypes cover 3.2% of the sample. The treatment or condition label, read with the paper, signifies: live attenuated yellow fever vaccine strain. The source material was CD4+ T cells sorted from PBMCs, sampled 10 days after the yellow fever booster vaccination. Source of these receptors: a man between 18 and 29 years old who received the YFV17D yellow fever vaccine.

The chain has TRBV2 and TRBJ1-2; no definite D call. Germline loops: CDR1 SNHLY, CDR2 FYNNEI. The CDR3 spans 9 residues. With 9 bases removed from V and 8 bases from J, the gap between germline ends came to 7 bases. The CDR3 region is CASGEGYTF. CDR3 nucleotides: TGTGCCAGTGGAGAGGGCTACACCTTC.

This clonotype has at least ten counts. The chain carries TRBV12-3 or TRBV12-4 and TRBJ2-5; 7 bases align to TRBD1. Unmatched junction bases numbered 8, after V lost 5 bases and J lost 5 bases. This CDR3 is built from 14 residues. The DNA of the CDR3 is TGTGCCAGCAGTGCCAGCACAGGGGTGGAGACCCAGTACTTC. This codes for CASSASTGVETQYF.

This clonotype has just a few counts. The chain is built from TRBV5-6 and TRBJ2-1, with TRBD1 matching 7 bases. CDR3 size: 14 residues. Germline V gene lookup returns CDR1 SGHDT and CDR2 YYEEEE. J was trimmed by 1 base and V by 7 bases; bases with no gene match: 5. The CDR3 region has the DNA TGTGCCAGCGGCGACAGGGTGTCCTACAATGAGCAGTTCTTC. Translated, it gives CASGDRVSYNEQFF. Full variable domain (rest looked up from reference TRBV5-6 and TRBJ2-1): DAGVTQSPTHLIKTRGQQVTLRCSPKSGHDTVSWYQQALGQGPQFIFQYYEEEERQRGNFPDRFSGHQFPNYSSELNVNALLLGDSALYLCASGDRVSYNEQFFGPGTRLTVL.

Details on this clonotype: One base away lies a much larger clone, so this may be a sequencing read error. This sequence joins TRBV5-1 and TRBJ2-1, with 8 bases lining up with TRBD2. Per germline, CDR1 SGHRS and CDR2 YFSETQ. This CDR3 has 16 residues. V was clipped by 4 bases and J by 9 bases; unmatched bases: 15. The CDR3 protein is CASSPTSGTKGCEQFF. In DNA form, the CDR3 reads TGCGCCAGCAGCCCTACTAGCGGTACTAAGGGATGTGAGCAGTTCTTC.

In its sample, this clonotype was seen many times. The gene calls are TRBV5-1 and TRBJ2-1, with TRBD2 identical over 13 bases. In germline, CDR1 is SGHRS, CDR2 YFSETQ. V lost 4 bases and J lost 5; bases outside the gene matches: 9. The CDR3 runs 17 residues. The CDR3 reads CASSDPTSGGIHNEQFF. The DNA of the CDR3 is TGCGCCAGCAGCGACCCGACTAGCGGGGGGATTCACAATGAGCAGTTCTTC.

This clonotype was seen a handful of times. CDR3 loop: CASSLAGEKLFF. The CDR3 DNA is TGTGCCAGCAGTTTGGCAGGGGAAAAACTGTTTTTT. The rearrangement uses TRBV28 and TRBJ1-4; tentative D call: TRBD1 (5 bases). V gave up 3 bases and J gave up 8 bases, with 7 bases separating them. CDR3 length: 12 amino acids. The germline V gene has CDR1 MDHEN and CDR2 SYDVKM.

This clonotype occurred many times. The V and J genes are TRBV12-3 or TRBV12-4 and TRBJ2-1, with TRBD2 as a possible D gene (6 bases). The CDR3 consists of 16 residues. The V gene lost 5 bases and the J gene lost 3 bases, with 17 bases spanning the gap. The CDR3 is CASSGGTGNLYNEQFF. Here the CDR3 DNA reads TGTGCCAGCAGTGGGGGGACGGGAAATCTCTACAATGAGCAGTTCTTC.

This clonotype was found many times. The V and J genes are TRBV3-1 and TRBJ2-3; D uncertain. V dropped 7 bases and J dropped 2 bases, with 13 bases sitting between them. Looked up from germline, CDR1 is LGHDT and CDR2 is YNNKEL (reference sequence). The length of the CDR3 is 14 residues. The CDR3 loop reads CASMQRGVTDTQYF. CDR3 DNA: TGTGCCAGCATGCAACGCGGAGTCACAGATACGCAGTATTTT.

This chain connects TRBV20-1 to TRBJ1-5; the D is unclear. Per the germline V gene, CDR1 is DFQATT and CDR2 is SNEGSKA (reference sequence). V shed 3 bases and J shed 2 bases, with 11 bases lying between them. This CDR3 is 14 amino acids long. CDR3 nucleotide sequence: TGCAGTGCTAGCGGAGGTGGACGCAATCAGCCCCAGCATTTT. It codes for CSASGGGRNQPQHF.

This clonotype was counted ten times or more. The rearrangement uses TRBV28 and TRBJ1-3, with a tentative D call TRBD1 (6 bases). Germline CDR1 and CDR2: MDHEN and SYDVKM. Deletions cut 7 bases from V and 1 base from J, with 14 bases between. The CDR3 length is 15 residues. CDR3 amino acids: CASTTGIVSGNTIYF. The CDR3 DNA reads TGTGCCAGCACTACAGGGATAGTATCTGGAAACACCATATATTTT.

This clonotype was found a few times. The chain is built from TRBV21-1 and TRBJ1-2. TRBV21-1 is a pseudogene. The CDR3 consists of 11 residues. The CDR3, as DNA: TGTGCCAGCAGCACTTTCTATGGCTACACCTTC. Translated: CASSTFYGYTF.

This clonotype was picked up many times. CDR3 DNA: TGCGCCAGCAGCCATCAGGGGGCTGAAAACATTCAGTACTTC. This translates into CASSHQGAENIQYF. This chain connects TRBV5-1 to TRBJ2-4; 8 nucleotides line up with TRBD1. The CDR3 has 14 residues. V shed 4 bases and J 5 bases; nucleotides not matched to a gene: 5. Per the germline V gene, CDR1 is SGHRS and CDR2 is YFSETQ.

This clonotype was found many times. The chain couples TRBV6-1 to TRBJ2-3, with TRBD2 identical over 8 bases. V was pared by 7 bases and J by 6 bases, with 9 bases of the junction left unmatched. Germline assignment: CDR1 MNHNS and CDR2 SASEGT. This CDR3 has 14 amino acids. CDR3 sequence: CASTPGGPRDTQYF. Written as DNA, the CDR3 is TGTGCCAGCACCCCGGGGGGGCCGAGGGATACGCAGTATTTT.

This clonotype has just a few counts. The chain links TRBV4-2 to TRBJ1-5; D possibly corresponds to TRBD1 (6 bases). V lost 1 base, J lost 3 bases, and 16 bases lay in between. The CDR3 has 17 residues. The germline CDR1 and CDR2 sequences are LGHNA and YNFKEQ. The CDR3 DNA is TGTGCCAGCAGCCAAGGGGGACACCGGGGGGCCAATCAGCCCCAGCATTTT. This codes for CASSQGGHRGANQPQHF.

The rearrangement joins TRBV7-9 to TRBJ1-6; D ambiguous. Germline CDR1 reads SEHNR; CDR2 reads FQNEAQ (reference sequence). Trimming took 2 bases from V and 7 from J, leaving 18 bases between them. The CDR3 has 17 amino acids. For the CDR3, the DNA is TGTGCCAGCAGCTTAAGTCCCGACCCGGCTTGGAATTCACCCCTCCACTTT. Its translation is CASSLSPDPAWNSPLHF.

The gene calls are TRBV21-1 and TRBJ1-2; the D call in the table, TRBD1, was not verified against the DNA. TRBV21-1 is a known pseudogene. This CDR3 is 17 amino acids long. CDR3: CASSKEHGTGSYYGYTF. For the CDR3, the DNA is TGTGCCAGCAGCAAAGAGCACGGGACAGGGTCTTACTATGGCTACACCTTC.

The rearrangement uses TRBV7-2 and TRBJ1-1; a weak D match, TRBD1 (6 bases). This CDR3 has 15 amino acids. Trimming left V 5 bases short and J 0 bases short, with 13 bases between. Germline assignment: CDR1 SGHTA and CDR2 FQGNSA. This CDR3 reads CASSPQTGMNTEAFF. Written as DNA, the CDR3 is TGTGCCAGCAGCCCCCAGACAGGAATGAACACTGAAGCTTTCTTT.

This clonotype was detected ten times or more. The chain has TRBV18 and TRBJ1-5; D call uncertain. Trimming removed 2 bases from V and 0 bases from J, with 8 bases in between. CDR1 and CDR2 from the germline V gene are KGHSH and LQKENI. The CDR3 is 15 residues long. CDR3 nucleotide sequence: TGTGCCAGCTCACCAGTGGCGCATAGCAATCAGCCCCAGCATTTT. Translating gives CASSPVAHSNQPQHF.

V and J are TRBV6-5 and TRBJ2-1; 11 bases are shared with TRBD2. Germline V gives CDR1 MNHEY, CDR2 SVGAGI. J gave up 7 bases and V 2 bases, and 4 bases lay outside the gene matches. The length of the CDR3 is 15 residues. The CDR3 nucleotides read TGTGCCAGCAGTTACCTAGCGGGGGGAAGTAATGAGCAGTTCTTC. Its translation: CASSYLAGGSNEQFF.

This clonotype was counted only a few times. The rearrangement links TRBV6-2 or TRBV6-3 to TRBJ2-7; maybe TRBD1 (6 bases). Germline loops: CDR1 MNHEY, CDR2 SVGEGT. This CDR3 has 13 residues. The CDR3 DNA sequence: TGTGCCAGCAGTTCACAGGGTGTACCCCCCAGTCCCGTC. Protein product: CASSSQGVPPSPV.

The table lists this clonotype with a few counts. The rearrangement links TRBV10-3 to TRBJ2-3; D gene uncertain. This CDR3 has 13 amino acids. The V end lost 4 bases, the J end lost 4 bases, and 9 bases lay between the germline ends. CDR1 and CDR2 from the germline V gene are ENHRY and SYGVKD. The CDR3 region has the DNA TGTGCCATCAGTGTACAGAATGCAGATACGCAGTATTTT. Its protein is CAISVQNADTQYF.

Ten or more counts support this clonotype. The V call is TRBV5-1, the J call TRBJ2-3; 7 nucleotides match TRBD2. CDR3 length equals 16 residues. Per germline, CDR1 SGHRS and CDR2 YFSETQ. Trimming at V came to 3 bases and at J to 7 bases, leaving 14 bases not matched to a gene. CDR3 DNA: TGCGCCAGCAGCTCCATGGTTGGCGGGGGAGCGAATACGCAGTATTTT. This encodes CASSSMVGGGANTQYF.

This chain uses TRBV20-1 with TRBJ2-5; D remains ambiguous. V lost 0 bases to trimming and J lost 5 bases, with 13 bases between them. Looked up from germline, CDR1 is DFQATT and CDR2 is SNEGSKA (reference sequence). The CDR3 has 14 residues. CDR3 in DNA: TGCAGTGCTAGAGATGAAGGTGGCCCGGAGACCCAGTACTTC. This encodes CSARDEGGPETQYF.

The CDR3 coding sequence is TGTGCCAGCAGCGTAAATAGCGGCTCCTCCTACGAGCAGTACTTC. Protein: CASSVNSGSSYEQYF. This sequence joins TRBV9 and TRBJ2-7, with D maybe TRBD2 (6 bases). With 1 base removed from V and 0 bases from J, the gap between germline ends came to 11 bases. This CDR3 spans 15 amino acids. CDR1 is SGDLS, CDR2 YYNGEE, per germline.

The sample holds many counts of this clonotype. The chain couples TRBV7-2 to TRBJ1-3; D is unresolved. CDR3 length: 12 residues. Trimming shortened V by 6 bases and J by 8 bases, and 11 bases separated the two germline ends. Germline V gene data show CDR1 as SGHTA and CDR2 as FQGNSA. Here the CDR3 reads CASRLEGDTIYF. The CDR3 coding sequence is TGTGCCAGCAGGCTCGAGGGCGACACCATATATTTT.

This clonotype was counted only a few times. V and J are TRBV20-1 and TRBJ2-1; 7 bases match TRBD1. The trim removed 5 bases at V and 5 bases at J, leaving 6 bases unmatched. The CDR3 spans 13 residues. CDR1 and CDR2 from the germline V gene are DFQATT and SNEGSKA (reference sequence). In nucleotides, the CDR3 is TGCAGTGCTCTCCGGGACAGTAACAATGAGCAGTTCTTC. Protein: CSALRDSNNEQFF.

This clonotype was detected many times. CDR3 nucleotides: TGTGCCAGCAGTTACTCGGGGGGTAACACCGGGGAGCTGTTTTTT. Protein product: CASSYSGGNTGELFF. V is TRBV6-5 and J is TRBJ2-2; possible D gene TRBD2, 6 bases. V shed 0 bases and J shed 2 bases, with 7 bases lying between them. Germline lookup yields CDR1 MNHEY and CDR2 SVGAGI. There are 15 residues in the CDR3.

The sample holds a few counts of this clonotype. The gene calls are TRBV12-3 or TRBV12-4 and TRBJ2-3; 11 bases line up with TRBD2. Losses at the gene ends were 6 bases for V and 2 bases for J; bases not matched to a gene: 7. This CDR3 region has 16 residues. The CDR3 region has the DNA TGTGCCAGCAGACCGCTAGCGGGGGGTGCCACAGATACGCAGTATTTT. It translates to CASRPLAGGATDTQYF.

Many counts were recorded for this clonotype. V is TRBV18 and J is TRBJ2-5, with D perhaps matching TRBD1 (5 bases). Germline V gene sequence: CDR1 KGHSH, CDR2 LQKENI. The CDR3 is 13 amino acids. Trimming pared 3 bases from V and 2 bases from J, leaving 7 bases between. CDR3 in amino acids: CASSPDSQETQYF. CDR3 sequence (DNA): TGTGCCAGCTCACCCGACAGTCAAGAGACCCAGTACTTC.

The chain links TRBV5-1 to TRBJ2-6; weak D call: TRBD1 (5 bases). Germline CDR1 and CDR2: SGHRS and YFSETQ. The CDR3 runs 16 residues. Trimming left V 3 bases short and J 0 bases short, with 10 bases between. In DNA, the CDR3 is TGCGCCAGCAGCTCCGGACACGCCTCTGGGGCCAACGTCCTGACTTTC. The encoded protein is CASSSGHASGANVLTF. Using reference TRBV5-1 and TRBJ2-6 for the parts outside the CDR3, the full variable domain is KAGVTQTPRYLIKTRGQQVTLSCSPISGHRSVSWYQQTPGQGLQFLFEYFSETQRNKGNFPGRFSGRQFSNSRSEMNVSTLELGDSALYLCASSSGHASGANVLTFGAGSRLTVL.

This clonotype was observed many times. V gene TRBV2 combines with J gene TRBJ1-5; D not certain. Germline V gene lookup returns CDR1 SNHLY and CDR2 FYNNEI. V was trimmed by 4 bases and J by 4 bases, leaving 5 bases between them. The CDR3 totals 12 residues. CDR3 in DNA: TGTGCCAGCAGTGGAGGTAATCAGCCCCAGCATTTT. Translation gives CASSGGNQPQHF.

This clonotype occurred a few times. J is TRBJ2-3 and V is TRBV4-2; weak D call: TRBD2 (5 bases). This CDR3 has 13 amino acids. The germline CDR1 and CDR2 sequences are LGHNA and YNFKEQ. Trimming pared 1 base from V and 6 bases from J, leaving 8 bases between. The CDR3: CASSQVGEDTQYF. In DNA form, the CDR3 reads TGTGCCAGCAGCCAAGTTGGGGAGGATACGCAGTATTTT.